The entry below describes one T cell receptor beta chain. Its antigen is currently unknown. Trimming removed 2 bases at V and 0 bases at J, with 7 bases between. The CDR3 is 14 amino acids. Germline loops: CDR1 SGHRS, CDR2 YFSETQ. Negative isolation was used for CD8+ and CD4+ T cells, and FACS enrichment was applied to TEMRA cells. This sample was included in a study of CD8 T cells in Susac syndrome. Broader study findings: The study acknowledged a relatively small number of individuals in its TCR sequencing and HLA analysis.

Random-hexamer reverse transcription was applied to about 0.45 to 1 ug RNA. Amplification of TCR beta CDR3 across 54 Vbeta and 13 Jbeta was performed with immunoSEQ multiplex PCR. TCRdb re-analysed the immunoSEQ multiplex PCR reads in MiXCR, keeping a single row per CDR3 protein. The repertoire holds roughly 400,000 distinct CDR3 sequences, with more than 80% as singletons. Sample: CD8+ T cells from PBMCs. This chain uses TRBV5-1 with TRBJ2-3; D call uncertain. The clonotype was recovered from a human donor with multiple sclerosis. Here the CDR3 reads CASSFSPSTDTQYF. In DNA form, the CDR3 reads TGCGCCAGCAGCTTCTCACCAAGCACAGATACGCAGTATTTT.